This is a list of T cell receptor beta chains from one sample in a study of human T cells and chemical hapten exposure. From the RACE reads, TCRdb called clonotypes with MiXCR, one entry per CDR3 protein. The table records some 340,000 distinct CDR3 sequences, around 7% of them present only once. The sequencing used whole blood, collected in connection with sensitization to the hapten diphenylcyclopropenone (DPC). Receptor source: a woman between 18 and 29 years old with alopecia areata. Some clones in this sample may be carry-over from other donors' samples. Each CDR3 is given with its conserved first and last residue. Fields, in order: V gene, J gene, clone size, D gene, CDR3 protein, CDR3 DNA. A D gene is named only where the DNA matches it firmly. The listing skips clone size in some rows; elsewhere it reads once, few, many or a size class.

V gene: TRBV7-9
J gene: TRBJ2-7
clone size: .
D gene: TRBD1
CDR3 protein: CASSSGTGFDEQYF
CDR3 DNA: TGTGCCAGCAGCTCCGGGACAGGGTTTGACGAGCAGTACTTC

V gene: TRBV6-1
J gene: TRBJ2-5
clone size: .
D gene: .
CDR3 protein: CASSEQELGLLYQETQYF
CDR3 DNA: TGTGCCAGCAGTGAACAGGAATTGGGACTGCTATACCAAGAGACCCAGTACTTC

V gene: TRBV19
J gene: TRBJ1-1
clone size: .
D gene: .
CDR3 protein: CASSNRQNTEAFF
CDR3 DNA: TGTGCCAGTAGTAACCGACAGAACACTGAAGCTTTCTTT

V gene: TRBV5-6
J gene: TRBJ2-1
clone size: .
D gene: .
CDR3 protein: CASSFPEVGPYNEQFF
CDR3 DNA: TGTGCCAGCAGCTTTCCGGAGGTCGGACCCTACAATGAGCAGTTCTTC

V gene: TRBV6-2/TRBV6-3
J gene: TRBJ2-3
clone size: .
D gene: TRBD2
CDR3 protein: CATSRTSPDTQYF
CDR3 DNA: TGTGCCACCTCACGGACTAGCCCAGATACGCAGTATTTT

V gene: TRBV9
J gene: TRBJ1-1
clone size: .
D gene: .
CDR3 protein: CASSVASGVRTPRDTEAFF
CDR3 DNA: TGTGCCAGCAGCGTAGCCTCCGGGGTCCGCACTCCGAGGGACACTGAAGCTTTCTTT

V gene: TRBV3-1
J gene: TRBJ1-1
clone size: few
D gene: .
CDR3 protein: CASSRAAAAGNTEAFF
CDR3 DNA: TGTGCCAGCAGTCGAGCAGCGGCGGCGGGAAACACTGAAGCTTTCTTT

V gene: TRBV7-2
J gene: TRBJ2-7
clone size: many
D gene: .
CDR3 protein: CASSRGTYEQYF
CDR3 DNA: TGTGCCAGCAGCCGCGGGACCTACGAGCAGTACTTC

V gene: TRBV14
J gene: TRBJ2-5
clone size: .
D gene: TRBD2
CDR3 protein: CASSQGRIAGVETQYF
CDR3 DNA: TGTGCCAGCAGCCAAGGTCGGATAGCGGGGGTGGAGACCCAGTACTTC

V gene: TRBV27
J gene: TRBJ2-3
clone size: many
D gene: .
CDR3 protein: CASSPRGGGTDTQYF
CDR3 DNA: TGTGCCAGCAGCCCGAGAGGAGGGGGCACAGATACGCAGTATTTT

V gene: TRBV2
J gene: TRBJ2-3
clone size: .
D gene: TRBD2
CDR3 protein: CASSQLAGAHLSTDTQYF
CDR3 DNA: TGTGCCAGCAGCCAACTAGCGGGGGCCCACCTTAGCACAGATACGCAGTATTTT

V gene: TRBV4-1
J gene: TRBJ1-5
clone size: few
D gene: .
CDR3 protein: CASSHYFGQPQHF
CDR3 DNA: TGCGCCAGCAGCCACTACTTCGGGCAGCCCCAGCATTTT

V gene: TRBV27
J gene: TRBJ1-2
clone size: .
D gene: TRBD1
CDR3 protein: CASSLLGFDGDRGYGYTF
CDR3 DNA: TGTGCCAGCAGTTTATTAGGCTTCGACGGGGACAGGGGCTATGGCTACACCTTC

V gene: TRBV20-1
J gene: TRBJ2-2
clone size: many
D gene: .
CDR3 protein: CSATAGSLTGELFF
CDR3 DNA: TGCAGTGCTACTGCCGGGTCTTTGACCGGGGAGCTGTTTTTT

V gene: TRBV24-1
J gene: TRBJ2-3
clone size: few
D gene: .
CDR3 protein: CATSMGPTSTDTQYF
CDR3 DNA: TGTGCCACCAGTATGGGGCCCACTAGCACAGATACGCAGTATTTT

V gene: TRBV12-3/TRBV12-4
J gene: TRBJ2-7
clone size: few
D gene: .
CDR3 protein: CASCSVPADYEQYF
CDR3 DNA: TGTGCCAGCTGCTCCGTCCCAGCCGACTACGAGCAGTACTTC

V gene: TRBV4-3
J gene: TRBJ2-2
clone size: many
D gene: .
CDR3 protein: CASSHISAEAGELFF
CDR3 DNA: TGCGCCAGCAGCCATATATCGGCAGAAGCCGGGGAGCTGTTTTTT

V gene: TRBV27
J gene: TRBJ2-3
clone size: few
D gene: .
CDR3 protein: CASAARLDGTDTQYF
CDR3 DNA: TGTGCCAGCGCCGCGCGTCTAGATGGCACAGATACGCAGTATTTT

V gene: TRBV5-4
J gene: TRBJ2-1
clone size: .
D gene: TRBD2
CDR3 protein: CASSLTSGGAWGEQFF
CDR3 DNA: TGTGCCAGCAGCCTCACTAGCGGGGGGGCCTGGGGCGAGCAGTTCTTC

V gene: TRBV20-1
J gene: TRBJ1-2
clone size: .
D gene: .
CDR3 protein: CSVGSYGYTF
CDR3 DNA: TGCAGTGTAGGGAGCTATGGCTACACCTTC

V gene: TRBV5-1
J gene: TRBJ1-1
clone size: many
D gene: .
CDR3 protein: CASSRQGQNTEAFF
CDR3 DNA: TGCGCCAGCAGCCGGCAGGGACAGAACACTGAAGCTTTCTTT

V gene: TRBV7-2
J gene: TRBJ1-2
clone size: .
D gene: .
CDR3 protein: CASSSELRRRLYGYTF
CDR3 DNA: TGTGCCAGCAGCTCTGAACTCCGACGGAGGCTCTATGGCTACACCTTC

V gene: TRBV14
J gene: TRBJ2-3
clone size: many
D gene: TRBD1
CDR3 protein: CASSQVRGGEDTQYF
CDR3 DNA: TGTGCCAGCAGCCAAGTACGAGGGGGCGAGGATACGCAGTATTTT

V gene: TRBV7-3
J gene: TRBJ2-3
clone size: many
D gene: .
CDR3 protein: CASSFAPGDTQYF
CDR3 DNA: TGTGCCAGCAGCTTCGCCCCGGGAGATACGCAGTATTTT

V gene: TRBV10-3
J gene: TRBJ2-5
clone size: many
D gene: TRBD1
CDR3 protein: CAISDPSKGAQETQYF
CDR3 DNA: TGTGCCATCAGTGACCCTTCGAAGGGGGCCCAAGAGACCCAGTACTTC

V gene: TRBV7-2
J gene: TRBJ2-3
clone size: .
D gene: .
CDR3 protein: CASSLFQPNTQYF
CDR3 DNA: TGTGCCAGCAGTTTGTTCCAGCCGAATACGCAGTATTTT

V gene: TRBV12-3/TRBV12-4
J gene: TRBJ2-3
clone size: many
D gene: TRBD2
CDR3 protein: CASSRTSGGRDTQYF
CDR3 DNA: TGTGCCAGCAGTCGAACTAGCGGGGGCCGGGATACGCAGTATTTT

V gene: TRBV20-1
J gene: TRBJ1-5
clone size: few
D gene: .
CDR3 protein: CSARGPLEYGNQPQHF
CDR3 DNA: TGCAGTGCTAGGGGCCCACTTGAGTATGGCAATCAGCCCCAGCATTTT

V gene: TRBV6-1
J gene: TRBJ2-3
clone size: .
D gene: .
CDR3 protein: CASSRATPALEDTDTQYF
CDR3 DNA: TGTGCCAGCAGCAGGGCAACGCCGGCTCTTGAGGACACAGATACGCAGTATTTT

V gene: TRBV5-1
J gene: TRBJ1-1
clone size: few
D gene: TRBD1
CDR3 protein: CASSFPGGRETEAFF
CDR3 DNA: TGCGCCAGCAGCTTCCCAGGGGGAAGGGAGACTGAAGCTTTCTTT

V gene: TRBV7-2
J gene: TRBJ1-6
clone size: once
D gene: .
CDR3 protein: CASSTLRGPLSSYNSPLHF
CDR3 DNA: TGTGCCAGCAGCACACTGAGGGGACCGCTGAGCTCCTATAATTCACCCCTCCACTTT

V gene: TRBV18
J gene: TRBJ1-2
clone size: few
D gene: TRBD1
CDR3 protein: CASSPLGTGDGYTF
CDR3 DNA: TGTGCCAGCTCACCACTTGGGACAGGGGATGGCTACACCTTC

V gene: TRBV6-4
J gene: TRBJ2-6
clone size: few
D gene: TRBD1
CDR3 protein: CASSVPNAGTVFLSGANVLTF
CDR3 DNA: TGTGCCAGCAGCGTCCCAAACGCCGGGACAGTCTTCTTATCTGGGGCCAACGTCCTGACTTTC

V gene: TRBV2
J gene: TRBJ1-1
clone size: .
D gene: .
CDR3 protein: CASSPLNREAFF
CDR3 DNA: TGTGCCAGCAGTCCTCTTAACAGGGAGGCTTTCTTT

V gene: TRBV29-1
J gene: TRBJ1-2
clone size: few
D gene: TRBD1
CDR3 protein: CSVEERGGSGGYTF
CDR3 DNA: TGCAGCGTTGAAGAACGAGGGGGCTCAGGTGGCTACACCTTC

V gene: TRBV18
J gene: TRBJ1-5
clone size: .
D gene: TRBD1
CDR3 protein: CASSPKGAKNQPQHF
CDR3 DNA: TGTGCCAGCTCACCCAAGGGGGCCAAGAATCAGCCCCAGCATTTT

V gene: TRBV18
J gene: TRBJ2-7
clone size: many
D gene: .
CDR3 protein: CASSSTWRGDYEQYF
CDR3 DNA: TGTGCCAGCTCATCCACCTGGCGGGGTGATTACGAGCAGTACTTC

V gene: TRBV15
J gene: TRBJ2-5
clone size: .
D gene: TRBD2
CDR3 protein: CATSRDQGGGKTQYF
CDR3 DNA: TGTGCCACCAGCAGAGATCAGGGCGGGGGGAAGACCCAGTACTTC

V gene: TRBV29-1
J gene: TRBJ1-1
clone size: .
D gene: .
CDR3 protein: CSSLVNRVAFF
CDR3 DNA: TGCAGCTCCCTGGTTAACAGGGTAGCTTTCTTT

V gene: TRBV7-2
J gene: TRBJ1-3
clone size: few
D gene: .
CDR3 protein: CASSSSHSGNTIYF
CDR3 DNA: TGTGCCAGCAGCTCATCGCACTCTGGAAACACCATATATTTT

V gene: TRBV9
J gene: TRBJ2-5
clone size: many
D gene: TRBD2
CDR3 protein: CASSVGIAGGPPEETQYF
CDR3 DNA: TGTGCCAGCAGCGTAGGAATAGCGGGGGGGCCCCCAGAAGAGACCCAGTACTTC

V gene: TRBV5-6
J gene: TRBJ2-2
clone size: many
D gene: .
CDR3 protein: CASSWAGGGELFF
CDR3 DNA: TGTGCCAGCAGCTGGGCCGGAGGCGGGGAGCTGTTTTTT

V gene: TRBV9
J gene: TRBJ2-5
clone size: .
D gene: .
CDR3 protein: CASSVVGGRETQYF
CDR3 DNA: TGTGCCAGCAGCGTAGTAGGAGGCAGGGAGACCCAGTACTTC

V gene: TRBV12-3/TRBV12-4
J gene: TRBJ2-7
clone size: many
D gene: .
CDR3 protein: CALRRGYEQYF
CDR3 DNA: TGTGCCCTCCGAAGAGGCTACGAGCAGTACTTC

V gene: TRBV6-1
J gene: TRBJ2-3
clone size: .
D gene: .
CDR3 protein: CASSEKRRTFTQYF
CDR3 DNA: TGTGCCAGCAGTGAAAAAAGGAGGACATTTACGCAGTATTTT

V gene: TRBV4-1
J gene: TRBJ2-6
clone size: many
D gene: TRBD1
CDR3 protein: CASSPRTGEVVLTF
CDR3 DNA: TGCGCCAGCAGCCCACGGACAGGGGAGGTCGTCCTGACTTTC

V gene: TRBV7-6
J gene: TRBJ2-5
clone size: few
D gene: .
CDR3 protein: CASSLVPAVGVGETQYF
CDR3 DNA: TGTGCCAGCAGCTTAGTCCCCGCAGTCGGGGTCGGAGAGACCCAGTACTTC

V gene: TRBV6-5
J gene: TRBJ1-2
clone size: .
D gene: .
CDR3 protein: CASRLSTGEINYGYTF
CDR3 DNA: TGTGCCAGCAGACTTTCGACAGGAGAAATTAACTATGGCTACACCTTC

V gene: TRBV12-3/TRBV12-4
J gene: TRBJ1-1
clone size: few
D gene: .
CDR3 protein: CASSPGMGTFF
CDR3 DNA: TGTGCCAGCAGCCCGGGAATGGGTACTTTCTTT

V gene: TRBV12-3/TRBV12-4
J gene: TRBJ1-2
clone size: few
D gene: .
CDR3 protein: CASSFLLGPLYGYTF
CDR3 DNA: TGTGCCAGCAGTTTCCTTCTCGGCCCATTGTATGGCTACACCTTC

V gene: TRBV7-3
J gene: TRBJ2-5
clone size: .
D gene: TRBD1
CDR3 protein: CASSLGGTGVSETQYF
CDR3 DNA: TGTGCCAGCAGCTTAGGCGGGACAGGGGTTTCGGAGACCCAGTACTTC

V gene: TRBV20-1
J gene: TRBJ2-7
clone size: many
D gene: .
CDR3 protein: CSAGRQRKGYYEQYF
CDR3 DNA: TGCAGTGCCGGACGCCAAAGAAAGGGGTACTACGAGCAGTACTTC

V gene: TRBV5-1
J gene: TRBJ1-2
clone size: few
D gene: .
CDR3 protein: CASSLPGNGYTF
CDR3 DNA: TGCGCCAGCAGCTTGCCAGGGAATGGCTACACCTTC

V gene: TRBV20-1
J gene: TRBJ2-1
clone size: few
D gene: .
CDR3 protein: CSASNQYNEQFF
CDR3 DNA: TGCAGTGCTAGTAATCAGTACAATGAGCAGTTCTTC

V gene: TRBV9
J gene: TRBJ1-1
clone size: .
D gene: .
CDR3 protein: CASSPSALGSTEAFF
CDR3 DNA: TGTGCCAGCAGCCCCTCCGCACTGGGGAGCACTGAAGCTTTCTTT

V gene: TRBV4-3
J gene: TRBJ1-4
clone size: few
D gene: .
CDR3 protein: CASSPTTEFNEKLFF
CDR3 DNA: TGCGCCAGCAGTCCAACGACGGAATTTAATGAAAAACTGTTTTTT

V gene: TRBV10-3
J gene: TRBJ2-1
clone size: few
D gene: .
CDR3 protein: CAISDRDITYNEQFF
CDR3 DNA: TGTGCCATCAGCGACCGGGACATTACCTACAATGAGCAGTTCTTC

V gene: TRBV3-1
J gene: TRBJ2-7
clone size: .
D gene: .
CDR3 protein: CASRGTYEQYF
CDR3 DNA: TGTGCCTCCCGGGGGACCTACGAGCAGTACTTC